The rows below give T cell receptor beta chains drawn from one sample of a study of T cell responses to AZD1222 COVID-19 vaccine. TCRdb's copy holds only in-frame clones and misses some; the assay was immunoSEQ multiplex PCR. The sample has approximately 130,000 clones; 88% are singletons. Sequencing was performed on peripheral blood, taken 28 days after the second AZD1222 dose. Source of these receptors: an adult who received the AZD1222 COVID-19 vaccine. Both conserved end residues are part of each CDR3. Each record gives: V gene, J gene, D gene, clone size, CDR3 protein, CDR3 DNA. A D gene is named only where the DNA matches it firmly. Rows may omit the clone size; those that give it use once, few, many or a size class.

TRBV19	TRBJ1-3	NA	few	CASSTQGNTIYF	TGTGCCAGTAGTACACAGGGAAACACCATATATTTT
TRBV2	TRBJ2-7	TRBD1	NA	CASSYPGQGKYEQYF	TGTGCCAGCAGTTACCCGGGACAGGGAAAATACGAGCAGTACTTC
TRBV7-2	TRBJ1-1	TRBD1	NA	CASSLTFWDRANTEAFF	TGTGCCAGCAGCTTAACGTTCTGGGACAGAGCCAACACTGAAGCTTTCTTT
TRBV28	TRBJ2-2	NA	NA	CASSNFRELFF	TGTGCCAGCAGTAACTTCCGGGAGCTGTTTTTT
TRBV11-3	TRBJ1-3	TRBD1	NA	CASSLGQGAGNTIYF	TGTGCCAGCAGCCTCGGACAGGGTGCCGGAAACACCATATATTTT
TRBV7-2	TRBJ2-7	NA	few	CASSLGRDYEQYF	TGTGCCAGCAGCTTAGGAAGAGACTACGAGCAGTACTTC
TRBV3-1/TRBV3-2	TRBJ2-3	TRBD2	NA	CASSLAGAKDTQYF	TGTGCCAGCAGCCTAGCGGGAGCCAAAGATACGCAGTATTTT
TRBV2	TRBJ2-4	NA	NA	CASSEGGQNIQYF	TGCGCCAGCAGTGAAGGGGGACAAAACATTCAGTACTTC
TRBV9	TRBJ1-3	NA	NA	CASSVDGGNTIYF	TGTGCCAGCAGCGTAGATGGCGGAAACACCATATATTTT
TRBV6-2/TRBV6-3	TRBJ2-7	NA	once	CASSYDGTPSYF	TGTGCCAGCAGTTACGATGGGACCCCATCGTACTTC
TRBV10-3	TRBJ1-2	NA	NA	CAISENWDSRYGYTF	TGTGCCATCAGTGAAAATTGGGACTCGAGGTATGGCTACACCTTC
TRBV2	TRBJ1-5	TRBD1	NA	CASRSGTGYQPQHF	TGTGCCAGCAGGTCCGGGACAGGGTATCAGCCCCAGCATTTT
TRBV24-1	TRBJ1-3	NA	NA	CATSLGSGNTIYF	TGTGCCACCTCGCTGGGCTCTGGAAACACCATATATTTT
TRBV3-1/TRBV3-2	TRBJ1-2	NA	NA	CASSLTGSANYGYTF	TGTGCCAGCAGCCTTACAGGGTCCGCTAACTATGGCTACACCTTC
TRBV28	TRBJ1-2	NA	NA	CASHGLGGGYTF	TGTGCCAGCCATGGGCTCGGGGGTGGCTACACCTTC
TRBV7-2	TRBJ1-3	NA	NA	CASTKQSGPDTIYF	TGTGCCAGCACCAAACAATCAGGGCCGGACACCATATATTTT
TRBV27	TRBJ2-3	NA	NA	CASSLKGVSRTQYF	TGTGCCAGCAGTTTAAAGGGGGTTTCACGTACGCAGTATTTT
TRBV19	TRBJ2-3	NA	NA	CASSIDPGERQYF	TGTGCCAGTAGTATAGATCCGGGGGAACGGCAGTATTTT
TRBV27	TRBJ2-7	TRBD1	NA	CASSRTGIYEQYF	TGTGCCAGCAGCCGGACAGGGATCTACGAGCAGTACTTC
TRBV7-9	TRBJ2-1	TRBD2	NA	CASSLGAGGKNEQFF	TGTGCCAGCAGCTTAGGAGCGGGAGGGAAGAATGAGCAGTTCTTC
TRBV7-9	TRBJ1-1	NA	NA	CASSLVVVVAFF	TGTGCCAGCAGCTTAGTTGTGGTGGTAGCTTTCTTT
TRBV7-9	TRBJ2-7	NA	few	CASSLRADYEQYF	TGTGCCAGCAGCTTAAGGGCCGACTACGAGCAGTACTTC
TRBV6-5	TRBJ1-5	TRBD1	NA	CASSYPIGQGGQPQHF	TGTGCCAGCAGTTACCCGATCGGACAGGGAGGGCAGCCCCAGCATTTT
TRBV12-3/TRBV12-4	TRBJ2-6	NA	NA	CASNTGANVLTF	TGTGCCAGCAATACTGGGGCCAACGTCCTGACTTTC
TRBV10-3	TRBJ1-1	TRBD1	NA	CAIRVDRTNTEAFF	TGTGCCATCAGGGTGGACAGGACTAACACTGAAGCTTTCTTT
TRBV5-4	TRBJ1-1	NA	NA	CASSYGAKIEAFF	TGTGCCAGCAGCTACGGGGCGAAGATTGAAGCTTTCTTT
TRBV5-1	TRBJ1-1	NA	NA	CASSWARTNTEAFF	TGCGCCAGCAGCTGGGCAAGGACGAACACTGAAGCTTTCTTT
TRBV6-5	TRBJ1-6	TRBD1	NA	CASSRQGRDSPLHF	TGTGCCAGCAGTCGACAGGGGCGGGATTCACCCCTCCACTTT
TRBV18	TRBJ1-4	NA	NA	CASSPPEGDNEKLFF	TGTGCCAGCTCACCACCGGAAGGGGATAATGAAAAACTGTTTTTT
TRBV7-8	TRBJ2-5	TRBD2	NA	CASGSGGVGLQETQYF	TGTGCCAGCGGTAGCGGGGGGGTCGGACTCCAAGAGACCCAGTACTTC
TRBV7-3	TRBJ2-1	TRBD1	NA	CASSPGTAYNEQFF	TGTGCCAGCAGCCCCGGGACAGCCTACAATGAGCAGTTCTTC
TRBV7-6	TRBJ1-6	NA	NA	CASSFSYNSPLHF	TGTGCCAGCAGCTTTTCCTATAATTCACCCCTCCACTTT
TRBV18	TRBJ2-7	TRBD1	NA	CASSPAGQGAREQYF	TGTGCCAGCTCACCCGCAGGACAGGGGGCTCGCGAGCAGTACTTC
TRBV5-1	TRBJ2-1	TRBD1	NA	CASSLGQGYRDEQFF	TGCGCCAGCAGCTTGGGACAGGGATATCGGGATGAGCAGTTCTTC
TRBV28	TRBJ1-1	NA	NA	CASSLLGGTEAFF	TGTGCCAGCAGTTTACTTGGCGGGACTGAAGCTTTCTTT
TRBV29-1	TRBJ1-2	TRBD1	NA	CSVGQALEWGYTF	TGCAGCGTCGGACAGGCCCTGGAATGGGGCTACACCTTC
TRBV29-1	TRBJ2-7	TRBD1	few	CSVRQGAYEQYF	TGCAGCGTTCGGCAGGGGGCATACGAGCAGTACTTC
TRBV5-1	TRBJ1-4	NA	NA	CASSLDSTNEKLFF	TGCGCCAGCAGCCTGGACAGTACTAATGAAAAACTGTTTTTT
TRBV5-5	TRBJ1-2	TRBD1	NA	CASSSGQIYGYTF	TGTGCCAGCAGTTCGGGACAGATCTATGGCTACACCTTC
TRBV30	TRBJ1-5	NA	NA	CAWSQWGFSNQPQHF	TGTGCCTGGTCCCAATGGGGTTTTAGCAATCAGCCCCAGCATTTT
TRBV27	TRBJ1-2	NA	NA	CASSPRDNYGYTF	TGTGCCAGCAGCCCCCGGGACAACTATGGCTACACCTTC
TRBV11-3	TRBJ1-1	NA	NA	CASSWTGITEAFF	TGTGCCAGCAGCTGGACCGGGATCACTGAAGCTTTCTTT
TRBV6-5	TRBJ1-1	NA	NA	CASSYGQSNTEAFF	TGTGCCAGCAGTTACGGGCAGTCTAACACTGAAGCTTTCTTT
TRBV30	TRBJ2-1	NA	few	CAWTNYNEQFF	TGTGCCTGGACGAACTACAATGAGCAGTTCTTC
TRBV6-5	TRBJ2-5	NA	NA	CASLWAQETQYF	TGTGCCAGCCTCTGGGCACAAGAGACCCAGTACTTC
TRBV3-1/TRBV3-2	TRBJ2-1	TRBD2	NA	CASSRGTSEQFF	TGTGCCAGCAGCCGTGGGACTAGTGAGCAGTTCTTC
TRBV3-1/TRBV3-2	TRBJ2-5	NA	NA	CASSPTEWETQYF	TGTGCCAGCAGTCCGACTGAGTGGGAGACCCAGTACTTC
TRBV5-1	TRBJ2-5	TRBD2	NA	CASSSPPRGGQETQYF	TGCGCCAGCAGCTCTCCTCCGCGGGGGGGTCAAGAGACCCAGTACTTC
TRBV30	TRBJ1-6	NA	NA	CAWSVLLSPPGAPLHF	TGTGCCTGGAGTGTACTCCTAAGTCCCCCCGGGGCACCCCTCCACTTT
TRBV6-5	TRBJ1-5	TRBD1	NA	CASSRDSYQPQHF	TGTGCCAGCAGTCGGGACAGCTATCAGCCCCAGCATTTT
TRBV28	TRBJ2-2	TRBD2	NA	CASRRGLARETGELFF	TGTGCCAGCAGACGTGGACTAGCGAGAGAGACCGGGGAGCTGTTTTTT
TRBV4-2	TRBJ2-5	NA	NA	CASSHPERVQETQYF	TGTGCCAGCAGCCACCCCGAGAGGGTCCAAGAGACCCAGTACTTC
TRBV28	TRBJ1-1	NA	NA	CASSLLARMNTEAFF	TGTGCCAGCAGTTTATTGGCCAGAATGAACACTGAAGCTTTCTTT
TRBV18	TRBJ1-1	NA	once	CASSPGIDTEAFF	TGTGCCAGCTCACCAGGGATTGACACTGAAGCTTTCTTT
TRBV5-1	TRBJ2-3	TRBD2	NA	CASSLGGGGAPDTQYF	TGCGCCAGCAGCTTGGGCGGCGGGGGGGCGCCAGATACGCAGTATTTT